This T cell receptor (beta chain) appears in the sequencing data of a study of T cell responses to AZD1222 COVID-19 vaccine. Second-dose recipients at about 4 or about 12 weeks were treated as one pooled group. Findings of the study overall: An increase in Spike-specific TCR breadth and depth was observed after two AZD1222 doses. Across spike, vaccine-associated CD4 TCRs were found, dominant at 160-218 and 743-854. Repertoire sampling occurred only after the peak T cell response.

Trimming at V came to 4 bases and at J to 7 bases, leaving 9 bases not matched to a gene. This CDR3 has 16 amino acids. Germline CDR1 MNHEY, CDR2 SVGAGI. Comment on this clone: As yet, its antigen is unknown.

Data came from immunoSEQ multiplex PCR; TCRdb stores just in-frame clones and leaves some out. The table lists fewer than 150,000 clones, 88% of them singletons, with less than 4% in the top ten. This chain links TRBV6-5 with TRBJ2-3; TRBD1 matches at 12 bases. This sequence was found in an adult who received the AZD1222 COVID-19 vaccine. Material: peripheral blood, obtained 28 days after the second AZD1222 dose. The CDR3 here is CASSSTGTGGGNTQYF. As DNA, the CDR3 is TGTGCCAGCAGTTCAACCGGGACAGGGGGCGGGAATACGCAGTATTTT.